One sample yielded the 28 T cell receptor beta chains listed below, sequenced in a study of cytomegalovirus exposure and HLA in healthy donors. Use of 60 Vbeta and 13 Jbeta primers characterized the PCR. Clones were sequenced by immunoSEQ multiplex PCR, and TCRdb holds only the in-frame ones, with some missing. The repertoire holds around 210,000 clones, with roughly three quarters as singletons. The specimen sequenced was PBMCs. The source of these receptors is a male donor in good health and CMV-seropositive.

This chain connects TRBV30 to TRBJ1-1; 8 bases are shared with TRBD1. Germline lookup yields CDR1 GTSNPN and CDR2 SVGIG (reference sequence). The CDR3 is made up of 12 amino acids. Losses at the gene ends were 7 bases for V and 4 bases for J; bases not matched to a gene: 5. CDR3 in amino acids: CALDRAITEAFF. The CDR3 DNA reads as TGTGCCTTGGACAGGGCGATCACTGAAGCTTTCTTT.

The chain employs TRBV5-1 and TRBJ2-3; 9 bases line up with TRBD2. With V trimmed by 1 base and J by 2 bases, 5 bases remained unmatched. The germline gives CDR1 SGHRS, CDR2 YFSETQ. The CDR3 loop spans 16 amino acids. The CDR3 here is CASSLLLAGPTDTQYF. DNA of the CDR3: TGCGCCAGCAGCTTGCTCCTAGCGGGACCCACAGATACGCAGTATTTT.

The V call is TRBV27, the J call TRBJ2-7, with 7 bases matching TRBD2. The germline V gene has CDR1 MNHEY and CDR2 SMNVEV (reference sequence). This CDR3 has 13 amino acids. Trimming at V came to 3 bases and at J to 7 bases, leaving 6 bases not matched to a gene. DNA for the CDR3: TGTGCCAGCAGTTTCTCTCGGACTAGAGAGCAGTACTTC. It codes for CASSFSRTREQYF.

In nucleotides, the CDR3 is TGCGCCAGCAGCCAAGGGCAGGGGTATGAAAAACTGTTTTTT. Its translation: CASSQGQGYEKLFF. The chain combines TRBV4-3 with TRBJ1-4; D possibly corresponds to TRBD1 (6 bases). Deletions cut 1 base from V and 6 bases from J, with 9 bases between. The germline gives CDR1 LGHNA, CDR2 YSLEER. This CDR3 is built from 14 residues.

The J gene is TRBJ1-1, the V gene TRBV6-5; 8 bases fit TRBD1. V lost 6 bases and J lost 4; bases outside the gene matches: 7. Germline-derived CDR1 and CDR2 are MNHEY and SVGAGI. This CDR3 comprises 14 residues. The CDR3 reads CASSSRQGFTEAFF. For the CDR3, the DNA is TGTGCCAGCAGCTCCCGACAGGGGTTCACTGAAGCTTTCTTT.

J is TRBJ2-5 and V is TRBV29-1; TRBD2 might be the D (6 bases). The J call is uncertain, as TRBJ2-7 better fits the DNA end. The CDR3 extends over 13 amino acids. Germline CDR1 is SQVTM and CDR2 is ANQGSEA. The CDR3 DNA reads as TGCAGCGCCCGGGACTCGGTCCACTACGAGCAGTACTTC. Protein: CSARDSVHYEQYF.

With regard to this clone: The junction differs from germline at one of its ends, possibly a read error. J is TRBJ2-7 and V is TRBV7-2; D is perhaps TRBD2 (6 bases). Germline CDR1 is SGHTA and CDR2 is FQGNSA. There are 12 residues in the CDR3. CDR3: CASSLNERRAHF. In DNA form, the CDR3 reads TGTGCCAGCAGCCTAAACGAGCGGAGGGCCCATTTC.

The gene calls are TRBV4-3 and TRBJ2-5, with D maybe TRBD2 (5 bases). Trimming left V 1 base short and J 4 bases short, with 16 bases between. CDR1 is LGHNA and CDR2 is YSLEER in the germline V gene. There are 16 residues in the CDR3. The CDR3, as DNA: TGCGCCAGCAGCCAAGCCTGGGCTTCTGAGGGAGAGACCCAGTACTTC. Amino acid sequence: CASSQAWASEGETQYF.

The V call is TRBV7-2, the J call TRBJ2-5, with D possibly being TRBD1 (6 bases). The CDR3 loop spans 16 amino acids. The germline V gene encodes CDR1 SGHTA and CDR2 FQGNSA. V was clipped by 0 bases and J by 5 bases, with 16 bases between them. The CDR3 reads CASSLAGARGQETQYF. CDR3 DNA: TGTGCCAGCAGCTTAGCGGGGGCAAGGGGTCAGGAGACCCAGTACTTC.

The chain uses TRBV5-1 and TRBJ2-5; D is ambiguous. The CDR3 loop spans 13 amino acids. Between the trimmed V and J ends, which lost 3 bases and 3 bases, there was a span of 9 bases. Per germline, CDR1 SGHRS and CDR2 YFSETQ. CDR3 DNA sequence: TGCGCCAGCAGCTCCCCAGGAAAAGAGACCCAGTACTTC. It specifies CASSSPGKETQYF.

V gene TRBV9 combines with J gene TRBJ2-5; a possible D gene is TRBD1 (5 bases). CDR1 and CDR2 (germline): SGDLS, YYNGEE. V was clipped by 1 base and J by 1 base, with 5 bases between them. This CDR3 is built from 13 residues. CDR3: CASSVQGQETQYF. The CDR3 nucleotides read TGTGCCAGCAGCGTACAGGGCCAAGAGACCCAGTACTTC.

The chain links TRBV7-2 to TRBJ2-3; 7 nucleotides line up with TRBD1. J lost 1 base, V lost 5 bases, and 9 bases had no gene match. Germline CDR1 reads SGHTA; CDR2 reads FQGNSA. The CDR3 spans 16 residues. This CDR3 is CASSMRQGAGTDTQYF. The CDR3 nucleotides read TGTGCCAGCAGCATGAGACAGGGAGCGGGCACAGATACGCAGTATTTT.

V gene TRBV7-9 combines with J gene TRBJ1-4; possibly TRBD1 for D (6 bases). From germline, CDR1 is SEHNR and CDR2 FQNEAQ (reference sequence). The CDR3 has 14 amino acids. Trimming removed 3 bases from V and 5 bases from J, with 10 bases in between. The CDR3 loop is CASSFDRGNEKLFF. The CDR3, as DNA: TGTGCCAGCAGCTTTGATAGGGGGAATGAAAAACTGTTTTTT. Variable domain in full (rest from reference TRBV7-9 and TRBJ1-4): DTGVSQNPRHKITKRGQNVTFRCDPISEHNRLYWYRQTLGQGPEFLTYFQNEAQLEKSRLLSDRFSAERPKGSFSTLEIQRTEQGDSAMYLCASSFDRGNEKLFFGSGTQLSVL.

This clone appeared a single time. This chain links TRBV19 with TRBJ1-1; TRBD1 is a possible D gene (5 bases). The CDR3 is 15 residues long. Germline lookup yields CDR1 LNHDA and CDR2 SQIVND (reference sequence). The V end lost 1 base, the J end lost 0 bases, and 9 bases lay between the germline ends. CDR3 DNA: TGTGCCAGTAGTATAGGACAGAACTTGAACACTGAAGCTTTCTTT. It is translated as CASSIGQNLNTEAFF.

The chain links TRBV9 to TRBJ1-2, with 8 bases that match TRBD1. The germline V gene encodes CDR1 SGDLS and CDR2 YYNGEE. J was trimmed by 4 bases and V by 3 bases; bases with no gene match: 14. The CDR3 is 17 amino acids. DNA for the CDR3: TGTGCCAGCAGCGGTGACAGGGGCTACGTTAAGGGCTATGGCTACACCTTC. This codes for CASSGDRGYVKGYGYTF.

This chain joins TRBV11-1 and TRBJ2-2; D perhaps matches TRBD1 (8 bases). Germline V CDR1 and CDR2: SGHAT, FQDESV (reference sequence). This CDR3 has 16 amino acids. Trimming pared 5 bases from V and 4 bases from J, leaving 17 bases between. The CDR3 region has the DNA TGTGCCAGCAGCCCCCCGGACAGGGAGGGCACCGGGGAGCTGTTTTTT. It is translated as CASSPPDREGTGELFF.

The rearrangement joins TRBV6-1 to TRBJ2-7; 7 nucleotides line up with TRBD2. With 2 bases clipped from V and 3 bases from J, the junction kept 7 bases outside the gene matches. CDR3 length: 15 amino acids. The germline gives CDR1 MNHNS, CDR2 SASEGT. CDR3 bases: TGTGCCAGCAGTGAATTTGGGAGGGAGGTCTACGAGCAGTACTTC. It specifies CASSEFGREVYEQYF.

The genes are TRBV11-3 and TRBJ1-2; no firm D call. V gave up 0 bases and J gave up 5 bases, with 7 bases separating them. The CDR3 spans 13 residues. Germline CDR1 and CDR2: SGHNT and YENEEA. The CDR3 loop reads CASSLDGEYGYTF. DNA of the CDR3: TGTGCCAGCAGCTTAGATGGAGAATATGGCTACACCTTC.

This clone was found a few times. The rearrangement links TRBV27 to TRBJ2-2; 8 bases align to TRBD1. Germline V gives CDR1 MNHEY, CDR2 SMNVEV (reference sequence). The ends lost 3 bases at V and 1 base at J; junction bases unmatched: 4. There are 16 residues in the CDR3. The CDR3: CASSLWGTGNTGELFF. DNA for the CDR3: TGTGCCAGCAGTTTGTGGGGGACAGGGAACACCGGGGAGCTGTTTTTT.

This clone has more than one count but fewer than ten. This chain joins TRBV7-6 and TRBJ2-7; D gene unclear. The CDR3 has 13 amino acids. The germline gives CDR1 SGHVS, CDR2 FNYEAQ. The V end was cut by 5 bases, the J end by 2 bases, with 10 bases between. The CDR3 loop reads CASSQLGTYEQYF. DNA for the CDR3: TGTGCCAGCAGCCAGCTGGGCACCTACGAGCAGTACTTC.

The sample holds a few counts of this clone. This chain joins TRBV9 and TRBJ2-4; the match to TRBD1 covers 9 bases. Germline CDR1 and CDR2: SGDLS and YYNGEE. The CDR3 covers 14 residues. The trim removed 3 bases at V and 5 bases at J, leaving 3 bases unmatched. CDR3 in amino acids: CASSGTGEENIQYF. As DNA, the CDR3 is TGTGCCAGCAGCGGGACAGGGGAGGAAAACATTCAGTACTTC. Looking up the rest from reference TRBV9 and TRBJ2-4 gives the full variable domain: DSGVTQTPKHLITATGQRVTLRCSPRSGDLSVYWYQQSLDQGLQFLIQYYNGEERAKGNILERFSAQQFPDLHSELNLSSLELGDSALYFCASSGTGEENIQYFGAGTRLSVL.

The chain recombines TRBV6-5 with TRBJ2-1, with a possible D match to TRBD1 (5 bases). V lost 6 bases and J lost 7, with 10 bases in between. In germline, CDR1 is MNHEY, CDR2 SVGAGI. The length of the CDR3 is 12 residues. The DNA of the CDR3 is TGTGCCAGCAGCTCAACAGGTAATGAGCAGTTCTTC. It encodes CASSSTGNEQFF.

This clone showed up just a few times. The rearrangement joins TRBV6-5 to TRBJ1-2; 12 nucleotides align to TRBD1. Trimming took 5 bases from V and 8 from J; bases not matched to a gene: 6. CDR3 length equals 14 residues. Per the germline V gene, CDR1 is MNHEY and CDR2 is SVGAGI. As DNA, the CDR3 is TGTGCCAGCAGTGTGGGACAGGGGGCTGAGGGCTACACCTTC. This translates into CASSVGQGAEGYTF.

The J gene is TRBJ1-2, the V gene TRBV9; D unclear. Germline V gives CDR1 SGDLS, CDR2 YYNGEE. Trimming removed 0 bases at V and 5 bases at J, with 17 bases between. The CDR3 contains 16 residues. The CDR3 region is CASSVDVIGSVYGYTF. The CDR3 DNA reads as TGTGCCAGCAGCGTAGATGTCATTGGCAGCGTATATGGCTACACCTTC.

The CDR3: CASSSSRDTQYF. In DNA form, the CDR3 reads TGTGCCAGCAGTTCTTCTAGGGATACGCAGTATTTT. The rearrangement uses TRBV6-5 and TRBJ2-3; no clear D gene. V was shortened by 4 bases and J by 6 bases, with 8 bases between the two germline ends. The CDR3 extends over 12 amino acids. The germline gives CDR1 MNHEY, CDR2 SVGAGI.

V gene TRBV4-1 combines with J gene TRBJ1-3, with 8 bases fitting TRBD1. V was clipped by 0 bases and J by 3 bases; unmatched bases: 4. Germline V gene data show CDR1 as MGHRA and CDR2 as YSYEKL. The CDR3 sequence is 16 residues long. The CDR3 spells CASSQDRTGNGNTIYF. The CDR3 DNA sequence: TGCGCCAGCAGCCAAGACAGGACAGGGAATGGAAACACCATATATTTT.

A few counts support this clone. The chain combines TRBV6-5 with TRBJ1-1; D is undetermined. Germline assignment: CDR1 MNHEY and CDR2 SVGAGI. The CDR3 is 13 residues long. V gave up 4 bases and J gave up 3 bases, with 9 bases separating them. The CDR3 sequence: CASSFGEDTEAFF. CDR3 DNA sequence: TGTGCCAGCAGTTTTGGGGAGGACACTGAAGCTTTCTTT.

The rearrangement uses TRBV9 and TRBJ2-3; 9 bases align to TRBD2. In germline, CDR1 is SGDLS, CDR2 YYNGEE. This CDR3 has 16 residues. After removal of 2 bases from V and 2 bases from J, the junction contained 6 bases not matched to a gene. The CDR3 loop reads CASSVLAGWDTDTQYF. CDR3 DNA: TGTGCCAGCAGCGTCCTAGCGGGATGGGACACAGATACGCAGTATTTT.